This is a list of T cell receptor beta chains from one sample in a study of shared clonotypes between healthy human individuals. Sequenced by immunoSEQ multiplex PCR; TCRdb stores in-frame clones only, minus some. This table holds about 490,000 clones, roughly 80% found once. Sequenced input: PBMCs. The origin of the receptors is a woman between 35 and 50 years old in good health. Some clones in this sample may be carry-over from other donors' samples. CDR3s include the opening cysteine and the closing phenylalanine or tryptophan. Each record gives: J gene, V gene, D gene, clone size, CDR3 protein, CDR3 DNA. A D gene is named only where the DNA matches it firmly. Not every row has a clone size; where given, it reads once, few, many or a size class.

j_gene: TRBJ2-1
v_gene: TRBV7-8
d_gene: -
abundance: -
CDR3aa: CASSLSGDYNEQFF
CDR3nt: TGTGCCAGCAGCTTAAGTGGGGACTACAATGAGCAGTTCTTC

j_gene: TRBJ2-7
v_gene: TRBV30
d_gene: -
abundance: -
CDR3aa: CAWSVGGSSYEQYF
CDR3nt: TGTGCCTGGAGTGTCGGGGGAAGCTCCTACGAGCAGTACTTC

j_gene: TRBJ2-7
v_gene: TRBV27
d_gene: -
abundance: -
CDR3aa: CASQGSAEQYF
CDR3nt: TGTGCCAGCCAGGGTAGCGCCGAGCAGTACTTC

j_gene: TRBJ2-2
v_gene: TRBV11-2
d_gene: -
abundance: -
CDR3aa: CASSLVGRGRTGELFF
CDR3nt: TGTGCCAGCAGCTTAGTGGGGCGGGGTCGCACCGGGGAGCTGTTTTTT

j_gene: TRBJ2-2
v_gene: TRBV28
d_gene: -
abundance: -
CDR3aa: CASSWGPGFGELFF
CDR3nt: TGTGCCAGCAGTTGGGGGCCGGGTTTCGGGGAGCTGTTTTTT

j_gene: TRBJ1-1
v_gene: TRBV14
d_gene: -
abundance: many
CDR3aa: CASSQGPFFSDRKPNTEAFF
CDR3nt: TGTGCCAGCAGCCAAGGTCCGTTTTTCTCGGACAGAAAACCGAACACTGAAGCTTTCTTT

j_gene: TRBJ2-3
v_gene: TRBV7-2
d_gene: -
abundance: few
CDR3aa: CASSTRNTQYF
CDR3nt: TGTGCCAGCAGCACCCGGAATACGCAGTATTTT

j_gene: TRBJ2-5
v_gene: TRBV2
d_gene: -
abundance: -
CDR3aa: CASSNPRGRETQYF
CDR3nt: TGTGCCAGCAGTAACCCGCGGGGCCGGGAGACCCAGTACTTC

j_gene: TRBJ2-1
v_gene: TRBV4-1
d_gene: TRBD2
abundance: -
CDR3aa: CASSHLGLAGYNEQFF
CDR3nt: TGCGCCAGCAGCCACCTGGGACTAGCGGGTTACAATGAGCAGTTCTTC

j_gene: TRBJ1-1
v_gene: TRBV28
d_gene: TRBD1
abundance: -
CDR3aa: CASTTGGTNTEAFF
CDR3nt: TGTGCCAGCACGACAGGGGGGACGAACACTGAAGCTTTCTTT